The rows below give T cell receptor beta chains drawn from one sample of a study of blood T cell repertoires in COVID-19. Generated by immunoSEQ multiplex PCR, the TCRdb table keeps only in-frame clones and is missing some. The sample shows around 120,000 clones, about 85% of them seen only once. Material for sequencing was peripheral blood. Source of these receptors: a human donor in a cohort sampled during active COVID-19. Each CDR3 is given with its conserved first and last residue. Each record gives: V gene, D gene, clone size, J gene, CDR3 protein, CDR3 DNA. D genes are given only for firm matches. A clone size is listed for some rows: how often the clone was seen (once, few, many), or a class if it is expanded.

>TRBV7-2|NA|NA|TRBJ2-3
CASSLVGQAADTQYF
TGTGCCAGCAGCTTAGTGGGGCAGGCGGCAGATACGCAGTATTTT
>TRBV10-3|NA|NA|TRBJ2-7
CAISPLGPTYEQYF
TGTGCCATCAGCCCACTAGGCCCAACCTACGAGCAGTACTTC
>TRBV18|TRBD1|NA|TRBJ1-1
CASRQGFEAFF
TGTGCCAGCCGACAGGGTTTTGAAGCTTTCTTT
>TRBV2|TRBD2|NA|TRBJ2-3
CASSVETSVADTQYF
TGTGCCAGCAGTGTAGAGACTAGCGTTGCAGATACGCAGTATTTT
>TRBV9|NA|NA|TRBJ1-2
CASSTTRGYGYTF
TGTGCCAGCAGCACCACACGGGGGTATGGCTACACCTTC
>TRBV7-2|NA|NA|TRBJ1-5
CASSLASGLGQPQHF
TGTGCCAGCAGCTTAGCTTCAGGACTCGGTCAGCCCCAGCATTTT
>TRBV25-1|TRBD1|NA|TRBJ2-1
CASSAGQGAYNEQFF
TGTGCCAGCAGTGCTGGACAGGGGGCCTACAATGAGCAGTTCTTC
>TRBV5-1|NA|NA|TRBJ2-6
CASSLAGWGANVLTF
TGCGCCAGCAGCTTGGCGGGGTGGGGGGCCAACGTCCTGACTTTC
>TRBV5-1|TRBD2|NA|TRBJ2-3
CASSSGYTDTQYF
TGCGCCAGCTCTAGCGGATACACAGATACGCAGTATTTT
>TRBV27|TRBD1|NA|TRBJ1-2
CASSLNRGYGYTF
TGTGCCAGCAGTTTGAACAGGGGCTATGGCTACACCTTC
>TRBV7-9|NA|NA|TRBJ2-5
CASSLGAQQETQYF
TGTGCCAGCAGCTTAGGTGCCCAGCAAGAGACCCAGTACTTC
>TRBV6-5|NA|NA|TRBJ1-2
CASIDRTNYGYTF
TGTGCCAGCATCGACAGAACCAACTATGGCTACACCTTC
>TRBV19|TRBD2|NA|TRBJ2-1
CASTLRSTSGVAYNEQFF
TGTGCCAGTACCCTGAGGTCGACTAGCGGCGTCGCCTACAATGAGCAGTTCTTC
>TRBV6-5|NA|NA|TRBJ2-4
CASSYKATGLGIQYF
TGTGCCAGCAGTTACAAGGCCACCGGACTCGGCATTCAGTACTTC
>TRBV4-1|NA|NA|TRBJ1-2
CASSQDRGDIYGYTF
TGCGCCAGCAGCCAAGACCGGGGGGACATTTATGGCTACACCTTC
>TRBV28|NA|once|TRBJ1-2
CASSIGAESYGYTF
TGTGCCAGCAGTATAGGGGCAGAGAGCTATGGCTACACCTTC
>TRBV5-1|TRBD2|once|TRBJ2-5
CASSFGTSGEETQYF
TGCGCCAGCAGCTTCGGGACTAGCGGGGAAGAGACCCAGTACTTC